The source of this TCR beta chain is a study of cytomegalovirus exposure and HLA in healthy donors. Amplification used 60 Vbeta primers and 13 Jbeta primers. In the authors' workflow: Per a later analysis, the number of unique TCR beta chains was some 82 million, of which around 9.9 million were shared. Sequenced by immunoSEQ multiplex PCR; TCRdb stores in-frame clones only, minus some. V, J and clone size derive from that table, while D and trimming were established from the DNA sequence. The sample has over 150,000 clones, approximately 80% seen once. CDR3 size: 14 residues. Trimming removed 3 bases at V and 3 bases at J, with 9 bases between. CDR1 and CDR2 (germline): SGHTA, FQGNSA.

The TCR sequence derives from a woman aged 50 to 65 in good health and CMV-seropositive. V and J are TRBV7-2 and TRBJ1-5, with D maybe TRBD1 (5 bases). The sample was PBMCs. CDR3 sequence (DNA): TGTGCCAGCAGCTTTAAGGGGCCCAATCAGCCCCAGCATTTT. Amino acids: CASSFKGPNQPQHF.